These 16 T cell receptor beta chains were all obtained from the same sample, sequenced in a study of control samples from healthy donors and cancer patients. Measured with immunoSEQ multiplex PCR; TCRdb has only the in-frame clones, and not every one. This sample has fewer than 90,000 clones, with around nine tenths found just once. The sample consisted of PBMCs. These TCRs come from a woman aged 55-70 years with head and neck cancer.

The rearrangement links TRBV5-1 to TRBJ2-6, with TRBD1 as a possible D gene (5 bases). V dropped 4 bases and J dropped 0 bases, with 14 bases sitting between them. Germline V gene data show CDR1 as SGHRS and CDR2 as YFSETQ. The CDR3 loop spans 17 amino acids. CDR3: CASSPRQLTSGANVLTF. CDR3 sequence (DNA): TGCGCCAGCAGCCCGAGACAGCTGACCTCTGGGGCCAACGTCCTGACTTTC.

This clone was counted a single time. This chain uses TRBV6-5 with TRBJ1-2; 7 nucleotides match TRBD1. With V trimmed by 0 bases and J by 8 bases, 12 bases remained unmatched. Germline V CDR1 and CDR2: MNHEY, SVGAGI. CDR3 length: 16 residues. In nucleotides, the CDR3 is TGTGCCAGCAGTTACTCGTCGGGGCAGGGGGTTGGAGGCTACACCTTC. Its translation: CASSYSSGQGVGGYTF.

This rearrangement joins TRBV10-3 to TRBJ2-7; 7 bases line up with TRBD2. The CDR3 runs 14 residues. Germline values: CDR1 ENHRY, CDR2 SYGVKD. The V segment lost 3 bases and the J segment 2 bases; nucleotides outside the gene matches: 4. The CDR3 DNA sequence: TGTGCCATCAGTGATCTAGCGGAGACCTACGAGCAGTACTTC. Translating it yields CAISDLAETYEQYF.

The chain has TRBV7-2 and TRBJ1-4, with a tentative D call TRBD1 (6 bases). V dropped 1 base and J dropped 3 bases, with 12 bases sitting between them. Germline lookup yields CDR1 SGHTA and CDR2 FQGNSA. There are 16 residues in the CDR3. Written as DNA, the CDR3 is TGTGCCAGCAGCTTAGGGGGGGGGCAAGCTAATGAAAAACTGTTTTTT. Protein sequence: CASSLGGGQANEKLFF.

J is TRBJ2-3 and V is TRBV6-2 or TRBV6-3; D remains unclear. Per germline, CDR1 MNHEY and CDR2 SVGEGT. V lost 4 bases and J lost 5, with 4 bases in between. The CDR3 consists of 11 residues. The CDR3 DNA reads TGTGCCAGCAGTTCGCTAGATACGCAGTATTTT. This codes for CASSSLDTQYF.

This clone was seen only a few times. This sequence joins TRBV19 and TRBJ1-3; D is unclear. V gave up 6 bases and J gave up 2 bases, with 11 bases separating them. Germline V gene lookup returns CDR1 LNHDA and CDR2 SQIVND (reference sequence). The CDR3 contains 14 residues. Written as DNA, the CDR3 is TGTGCCAGTAGACTTATGGAAACTGGAAACACCATATATTTT. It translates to CASRLMETGNTIYF.

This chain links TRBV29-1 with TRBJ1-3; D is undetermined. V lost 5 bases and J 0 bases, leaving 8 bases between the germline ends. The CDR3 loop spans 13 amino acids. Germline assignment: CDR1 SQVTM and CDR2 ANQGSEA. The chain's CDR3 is CSVCENSGNTIYF. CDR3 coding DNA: TGCAGCGTTTGCGAGAACTCTGGAAACACCATATATTTT.

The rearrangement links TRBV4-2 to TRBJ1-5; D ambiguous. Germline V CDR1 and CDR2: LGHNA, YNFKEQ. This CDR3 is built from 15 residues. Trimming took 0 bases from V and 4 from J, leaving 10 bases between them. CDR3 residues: CASSQDNGLNQPQHF. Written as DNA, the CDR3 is TGTGCCAGCAGCCAAGATAACGGCCTAAATCAGCCCCAGCATTTT.

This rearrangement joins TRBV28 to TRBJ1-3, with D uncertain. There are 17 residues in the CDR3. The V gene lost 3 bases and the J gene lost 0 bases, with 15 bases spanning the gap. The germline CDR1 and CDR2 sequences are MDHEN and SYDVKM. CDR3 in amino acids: CASSFGHAAFSGNTIYF. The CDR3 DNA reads TGTGCCAGCAGTTTCGGGCACGCCGCTTTCTCTGGAAACACCATATATTTT.

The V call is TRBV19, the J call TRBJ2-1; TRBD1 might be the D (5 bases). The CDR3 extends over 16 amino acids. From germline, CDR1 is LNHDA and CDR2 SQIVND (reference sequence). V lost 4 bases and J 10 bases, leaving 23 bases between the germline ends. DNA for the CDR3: TGTGCCAGTAGTACTCGACAGAACTCAAACAAGTGGGAGCAGTTCTTC. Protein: CASSTRQNSNKWEQFF.

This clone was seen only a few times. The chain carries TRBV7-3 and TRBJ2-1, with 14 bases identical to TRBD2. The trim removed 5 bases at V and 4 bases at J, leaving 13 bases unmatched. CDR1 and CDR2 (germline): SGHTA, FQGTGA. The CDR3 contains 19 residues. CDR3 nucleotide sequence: TGTGCCAGCAGCGCTGGACTAGCGGGAGGCCGGTTGGGGTACAATGAGCAGTTCTTC. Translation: CASSAGLAGGRLGYNEQFF.

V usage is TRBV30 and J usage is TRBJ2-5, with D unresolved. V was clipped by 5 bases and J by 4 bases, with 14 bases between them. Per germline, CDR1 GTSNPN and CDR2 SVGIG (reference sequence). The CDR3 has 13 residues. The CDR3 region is CAWVGLGRETQYF. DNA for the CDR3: TGTGCCTGGGTTGGGTTGGGCAGAGAGACCCAGTACTTC.

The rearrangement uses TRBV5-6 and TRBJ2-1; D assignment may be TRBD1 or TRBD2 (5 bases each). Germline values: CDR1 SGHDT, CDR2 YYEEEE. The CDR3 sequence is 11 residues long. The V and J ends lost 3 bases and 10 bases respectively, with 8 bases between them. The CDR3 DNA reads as TGTGCCAGCAGCTGGGGCGGGGAGCAGTTCTTC. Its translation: CASSWGGEQFF.

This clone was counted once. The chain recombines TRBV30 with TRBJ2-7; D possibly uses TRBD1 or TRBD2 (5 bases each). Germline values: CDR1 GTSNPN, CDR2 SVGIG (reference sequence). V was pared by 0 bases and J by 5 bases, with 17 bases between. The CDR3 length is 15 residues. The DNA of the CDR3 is TGTGCCTGGAGTGTCTCCTGGGGGAAAGCAGACGAGCAGTACTTC. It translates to CAWSVSWGKADEQYF.

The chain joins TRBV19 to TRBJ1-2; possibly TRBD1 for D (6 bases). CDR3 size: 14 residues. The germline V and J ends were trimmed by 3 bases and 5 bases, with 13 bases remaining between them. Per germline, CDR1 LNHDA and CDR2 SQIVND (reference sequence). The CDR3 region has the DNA TGTGCCAGTAGTATCTCAACAGGGACTTATGGCTACACCTTC. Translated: CASSISTGTYGYTF.

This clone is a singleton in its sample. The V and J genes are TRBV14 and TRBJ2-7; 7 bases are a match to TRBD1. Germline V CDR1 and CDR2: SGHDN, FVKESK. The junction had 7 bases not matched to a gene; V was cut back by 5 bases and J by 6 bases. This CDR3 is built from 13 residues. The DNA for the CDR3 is TGTGCCAGCAGCTCACAGGGGTATGGCGAGCAGTACTTC. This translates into CASSSQGYGEQYF.